The clone carrying this T cell receptor (beta chain) was counted a few times. This entry comes from a study of blood T cell repertoires in COVID-19. In the source study's methods: Amplification from reference gene primers served as the basis for estimated nucleated cell counts. Sequenced by immunoSEQ multiplex PCR; TCRdb stores in-frame clones only, minus some. V and J calls and clone size are given by that table; D and trimming were obtained from the DNA. The data contain about 460,000 clones, around nine tenths of them singletons. The CDR3 spans 16 residues. Germline trimming cut 6 bases from V and 3 bases from J; bases unmatched to any gene: 12. Germline V CDR1 and CDR2: LNHDA, SQIVND (reference sequence).

The chain has TRBV19 and TRBJ2-3, with 7 bases matching TRBD1. The receptor's source is an older woman who had recovered from COVID-19. The sequencing input was PBMCs or T cells enriched from blood (not recorded which). The CDR3 loop is CASSKRTGGSTDTQYF. CDR3 coding DNA: TGTGCCAGTAGCAAGAGGACAGGAGGTTCTACAGATACGCAGTATTTT.